Sequencing of this TCR beta chain was carried out in a study of blood T cell repertoires in COVID-19. On the study more broadly: Whether acute or convalescent, the COVID-19 samples came from the United States, Italy and Spain. T cells, B-cell-depleted T cells, or PBMCs supplied cDNA or gDNA.

In the source study's methods: Scientists estimated how many nucleated cells there were by amplifying reference gene primers. TCRdb keeps only in-frame clones here, not all; method: immunoSEQ multiplex PCR. D and trimming were read from the DNA, whereas the V and J calls and clone size are those reported in that table. The sample contains around 100,000 clones, about 90% of which appear only once. Germline V CDR1 and CDR2: SNHLY, FYNNEI. This CDR3 has 19 amino acids. With 8 bases clipped from V and 4 bases from J, the junction kept 21 bases outside the gene matches. Sequenced material: peripheral blood. The V call is TRBV2, the J call TRBJ1-5; 9 nucleotides agree with TRBD1. The clonotype originates from a human donor in a cohort sampled during active COVID-19. CDR3 nucleotides: TGTGCCAGCTGGACAGGGGAAAGATTTTCCGGGGCCCGGAATCAGCCCCAGCATTTT. Translation gives CASWTGERFSGARNQPQHF.